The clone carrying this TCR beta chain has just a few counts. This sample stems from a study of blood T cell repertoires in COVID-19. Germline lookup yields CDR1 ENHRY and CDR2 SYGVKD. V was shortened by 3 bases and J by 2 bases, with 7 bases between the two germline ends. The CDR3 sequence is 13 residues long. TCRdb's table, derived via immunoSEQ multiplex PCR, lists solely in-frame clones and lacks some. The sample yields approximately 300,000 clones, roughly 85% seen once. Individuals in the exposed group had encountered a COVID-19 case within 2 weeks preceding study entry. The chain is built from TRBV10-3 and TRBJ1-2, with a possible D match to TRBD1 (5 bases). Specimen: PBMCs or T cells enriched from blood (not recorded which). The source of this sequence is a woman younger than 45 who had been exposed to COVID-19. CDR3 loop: CAISDRANYGYTF. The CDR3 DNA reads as TGTGCCATCAGTGACAGGGCCAACTATGGCTACACCTTC.